A selection of T cell receptor beta chains follows, all from one sample in a study of cytomegalovirus exposure and HLA in healthy donors. Using immunoSEQ multiplex PCR, the repertoire was profiled, and TCRdb retains in-frame clones only, with some absent. The sample yields some 320,000 clones, roughly 90% seen once. Sequenced input: PBMCs. The receptors were gathered from a woman aged 30 to 39 in good health and CMV-seropositive. Both conserved end residues are part of each CDR3. The D gene is left open where the match is weak.

>TRBJ2-7|TRBD1|TRBV5-1
CASSLGVRQGEGVPYEQYF
>TRBJ2-7|.|TRBV18
CASSPNIQRPGYEQYF
>TRBJ1-4|.|TRBV9
CASSVTGSTNEKLFF
>TRBJ1-5|.|TRBV6-5
CASSPYSNQPQHF
>TRBJ2-3|TRBD2|TRBV2
CASSLGEGVTDTQYF
>TRBJ2-3|.|TRBV6-5
CASSTTRVDTQYF
>TRBJ2-7|.|TRBV4-3
CASSQDAASEQYF
>TRBJ1-3|.|TRBV2
CASSEGAIYF
>TRBJ1-5|.|TRBV19
CASRGVSNQPQHF
>TRBJ2-3|TRBD2|TRBV19
CASTDSWSLAAFTDTQYF
>TRBJ2-5|TRBD1|TRBV5-1
CASSISWDRPQETQYF
>TRBJ1-1|.|TRBV2
CASSEQNTEAFF
>TRBJ2-7|.|TRBV7-2
CASSLGRTSTYEQYF
>TRBJ1-2|TRBD1|TRBV29-1
CSVAPRTGGPWTKSNYGYTF
>TRBJ1-3|.|TRBV6-5
CASRSDRYSGNTIYF
>TRBJ2-7|.|TRBV27
CASSPPQTQGKQYF
>TRBJ2-3|TRBD2|TRBV5-1
CASSSLPAGNTDTQYF
>TRBJ2-7|.|TRBV2
CASSNGAGSYEQYF
>TRBJ1-1|.|TRBV27
CASSLRENTEAFF
>TRBJ2-2|.|TRBV25-1
CASKGQTNTGELFF
>TRBJ1-4|TRBD1|TRBV2
CAGSGTGGSNEKLFF
>TRBJ2-1|TRBD2|TRBV10-2
CASSESTFGGGFF
>TRBJ2-3|TRBD2|TRBV2
CASSPQGGRTDTQYF
>TRBJ2-2|.|TRBV5-4
CASSFKGDTGELFF
>TRBJ2-5|TRBD1|TRBV28
CASRTDRVRQTQYF
>TRBJ2-7|TRBD1|TRBV6-5
CASSPGQGASYEQYF
>TRBJ2-5|TRBD1|TRBV6-5
CASSYRGETQYF
>TRBJ2-1|.|TRBV2
CASSLVSSYNEQFF
>TRBJ1-5|.|TRBV18
CASSPDQGQPQHF
>TRBJ2-1|.|TRBV4-2
CASSQRLGGHNEQFF
>TRBJ2-1|TRBD2|TRBV4-1
CASSQDGTSGGLYNEQFF
>TRBJ2-3|.|TRBV6-5
CASRYHGQSSTDTQYF
>TRBJ2-5|.|TRBV4-3
CASSLSPEEAGETQYF
>TRBJ2-2|.|TRBV6-5
CASSHGTHTGELFF
>TRBJ2-1|TRBD2|TRBV9
CASSVGLAYNEQFF
>TRBJ2-3|.|TRBV29-1
CSVERPPDTQYF
>TRBJ2-3|.|TRBV5-1
CASSLEWGTDTQYF
>TRBJ2-3|TRBD2|TRBV27
CASRLAGGADTQYF
>TRBJ1-2|TRBD1|TRBV2
CASSVNPGGGGYTF
>TRBJ1-5|.|TRBV19
CASDHKVGNQPQHF